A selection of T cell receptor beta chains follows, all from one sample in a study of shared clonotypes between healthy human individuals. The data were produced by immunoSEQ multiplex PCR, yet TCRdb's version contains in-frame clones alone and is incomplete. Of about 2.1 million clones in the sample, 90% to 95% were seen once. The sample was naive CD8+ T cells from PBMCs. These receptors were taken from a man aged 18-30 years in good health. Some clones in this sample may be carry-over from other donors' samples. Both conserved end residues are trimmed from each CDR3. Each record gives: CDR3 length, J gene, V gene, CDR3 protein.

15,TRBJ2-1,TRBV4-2,ASSQDFTSGPYNEQF
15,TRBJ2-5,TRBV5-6,ASSLLLAGPVLETQY
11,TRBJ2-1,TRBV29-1,SVQSRSYNEQF
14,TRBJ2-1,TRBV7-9,ASSLIAGGVGNEQF
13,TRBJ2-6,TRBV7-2,ASSTAPAKANVLT
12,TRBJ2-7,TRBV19,ASSISEGTYEQY
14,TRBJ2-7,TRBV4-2,ASSQLVRESSYEQY
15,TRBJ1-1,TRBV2,ASSDGTGGSMNTEAF
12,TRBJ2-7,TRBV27,ASSSGLAGYEQY
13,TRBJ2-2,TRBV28,ASSSGLVNTGELF
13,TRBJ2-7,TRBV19,ASSIRRTGPYEQY
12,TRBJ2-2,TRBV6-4,ASSDGTATGELF
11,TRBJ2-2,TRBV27,ASSWQGPGELF
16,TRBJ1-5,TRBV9,ASSATQGMPDSNQPQH
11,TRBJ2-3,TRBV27,ASSFGGPDTQY
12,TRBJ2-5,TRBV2,ASSVRQGAETQY
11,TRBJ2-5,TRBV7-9,ASLRLAQETQY
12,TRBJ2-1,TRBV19,ASRGWGSYNEQF